This T cell receptor beta chain was sequenced in a study of blood T cell repertoires in COVID-19. Study-level information: Both acute and convalescent COVID-19 samples were obtained from the United States, Italy and Spain.

Of note for this clone: At one end the junction does not follow the germline gene, possibly because of a read error.

The assay was immunoSEQ multiplex PCR, and TCRdb's table has in-frame clones only and misses some. The sample has around 70,000 clones; under 95% are singletons. The CDR3 extends over 13 amino acids. CDR1 is SSHAT and CDR2 is FNYEAQ in the germline V gene (reference sequence). The sequencing input was peripheral blood. The receptor was isolated from a man aged 45 to 65 with acute or convalescent COVID-19. V and J are TRBV7-7 and TRBJ2-3; TRBD2 matches 8 bases. The DNA of the CDR3 is TGTGCTAGCAGCCGGGGGGGGACAGATACGCAGTATTTT. Residues: CASSRGGTDTQYF. The variable domain in full, completed from reference TRBV7-7 and TRBJ2-3, reads GAGVSQSPRYKVTKRGQDVTLRCDPISSHATLYWYQQALGQGPEFLTYFNYEAQPDKSGLPSDRFSAERPEGSISTLTIQRTEQRDSAMYRCASSRGGTDTQYFGPGTRLTVL.